This TCR beta chain was retrieved from a study of shared clonotypes between healthy human individuals. Naive CD8 cells comprised CD45RO-negative, CCR7-positively selected cells, excluding terminally differentiated effector memory CD45RA+ cells. This CDR3 contains 14 residues. Trimming took off 3 bases at V and 1 base at J, with 9 bases between the two ends. CDR1 is SGDLS and CDR2 is YYNGEE in the germline V gene. The repertoire was sequenced with immunoSEQ multiplex PCR; TCRdb's copy has only in-frame clones and lacks some. Of a few hundred thousand clones listed, nearly 97% are singletons. The genes are TRBV9 and TRBJ2-3; D is undetermined. The source is a young woman in good health. The sample taken for sequencing was naive CD8+ T cells sorted from blood. The CDR3 DNA is TGTGCCAGCAGCGAGTCGGGTGGCACAGATACGCAGTATTTT. Protein sequence: CASSESGGTDTQYF.